Below are 3 T cell receptor beta chains sequenced from a single sample in a study of blood T cells in healthy people across ages. Next came a second PCR, run for about 6 to 12 cycles, which used a sample-barcoded 5' primer along with a J-beta primer mix. Each CDR3 protein gets one entry after TCRdb re-called the 5' RACE reads with MiXCR. The sample lists some 850,000 distinct CDR3 sequences, 20% to 30% occurring once. The same specimen was also included in a second study, on T cells of mothers and their children.

Sequencing was performed on blood. These receptors were obtained from a boy between 10 and 17 years old in good health.

This clonotype showed up just a few times. This chain connects TRBV6-5 to TRBJ1-1; no reliable D call. The CDR3 is made up of 15 amino acids. Trimming took off 0 bases at V and 4 bases at J, with 12 bases between the two ends. Germline-derived CDR1 and CDR2 are MNHEY and SVGAGI. The CDR3 region has the DNA TGTGCCAGCAGTTACTCGGGCCCACCAGGCACTGAAGCTTTCTTT. It encodes CASSYSGPPGTEAFF.

J is TRBJ2-5 and V is TRBV21-1. The J call is in doubt because the DNA end fits TRBJ2-1 better. TRBV21-1 is flagged as a pseudogene. The CDR3 loop spans 16 amino acids. DNA for the CDR3: TGTGCCAGCAGCAAAGAAAGGCCGGTTACCGCCAATGAGCAGTTCTTC. Amino acid sequence: CASSKERPVTANEQFF.

V is TRBV2 and J is TRBJ2-2, with a weak D call TRBD2 (6 bases). This CDR3 is built from 14 residues. Germline V gives CDR1 SNHLY, CDR2 FYNNEI. V dropped 8 bases and J dropped 0 bases, with 10 bases sitting between them. The CDR3 protein is CASAGTPNTGELFF. The CDR3 DNA sequence: TGTGCCAGCGCCGGGACTCCGAACACCGGGGAGCTGTTTTTT. Complete variable domain (other parts from reference TRBV2 and TRBJ2-2): EPEVTQTPSHQVTQMGQEVILRCVPISNHLYFYWYRQILGQKVEFLVSFYNNEISEKSEIFDDQFSVERPDGSNFTLKIRSTKLEDSAMYFCASAGTPNTGELFFGEGSRLTVL.